This is a list of T cell receptor beta chains from one sample in a study of molecular identifiers for immune sequencing clone quantification. TCRdb independently ran MiXCR on the PCR reads; one entry per CDR3 protein. The data show some 580,000 distinct CDR3 sequences, with around 25% seen just once and about 0.84% held by the top ten. Input material: naive CD8+ T cells from blood, with Jurkat cell RNA spiked in. These TCRs come from a human donor in good health. Some libraries in this study had Jurkat cell RNA spiked in. Each CDR3 is given with its conserved first and last residue. A D gene is named only where the DNA matches it firmly. Not all rows give a size; the values are once, few, many and, for expanded clones, a class.

J | D | V | size | DNA | CDR3
TRBJ2-3 | NA | TRBV30 | many | TGTGCCTGGAGTGTGGGGGTCCGCACAGATACGCAGTATTTT | CAWSVGVRTDTQYF
TRBJ2-1 | NA | TRBV20-1 | NA | TGCAGTGCCAGAATGCGGGCGGAGGGATTGAGTGAGCAGTTCTTC | CSARMRAEGLSEQFF
TRBJ2-7 | NA | TRBV4-3 | few | TGCGCCAGCAGCCAAGATAAGCAGGGAGGTTACGAGCAGTACTTC | CASSQDKQGGYEQYF
TRBJ1-4 | NA | TRBV4-3 | many | TGCGCCAGCAGCCAAGATTTGGCAGGGCATGAAAAACTGTTTTTT | CASSQDLAGHEKLFF
TRBJ1-1 | NA | TRBV30 | few | TGTGCCTGGAGTGTACTCACCGGGACTGAAGCTTTCTTT | CAWSVLTGTEAFF
TRBJ2-1 | TRBD1 | TRBV4-1 | NA | TGCGCCAGCAGCCCGGGACAGGGGATCTCCTACAATGAGCAGTTCTTC | CASSPGQGISYNEQFF
TRBJ1-1 | NA | TRBV6-2/TRBV6-3 | NA | TGTGCCAACAGTCCGATCAGAAACACTAAAGCTTTCTTT | CANSPIRNTKAFF
TRBJ2-1 | NA | TRBV30 | many | TGTGCCTGGACCGAGGGACTCAAAGCCTACAATGAGCAGTTCTTC | CAWTEGLKAYNEQFF
TRBJ2-7 | NA | TRBV13 | few | TGTGCCAGCAGCCCCATCGACGGCCACTACGAGCAGTACTTC | CASSPIDGHYEQYF
TRBJ2-1 | TRBD2 | TRBV27 | few | TGTGCCAGCAGTTTCCAACTAGCGCACTACAATGAGCAGTTCTTC | CASSFQLAHYNEQFF
TRBJ1-1 | NA | TRBV11-2 | few | TGTGCCAGCAGTTATACTTGGGGGAGCCTGAACACTGAAGCTTTCTTT | CASSYTWGSLNTEAFF
TRBJ2-3 | NA | TRBV5-4 | many | TGTGCCAGCAGCTTGGAGGGCGCGGGGGCCTTCACAGATACGCAGTATTTT | CASSLEGAGAFTDTQYF
TRBJ2-3 | NA | TRBV6-5 | many | TGTGCCAGCAGTTATGAGAGGGCGACAGATACGCAGTATTTT | CASSYERATDTQYF
TRBJ2-5 | NA | TRBV30 | many | TGTGCCTGGAGTGTTATGAAGACCCAGTACTTC | CAWSVMKTQYF
TRBJ1-5 | TRBD1 | TRBV27 | few | TGTGCCAGCAGTTCCCGAGGGGGCTTGCACCAGCCCCAGCATTTT | CASSSRGGLHQPQHF
TRBJ2-7 | NA | TRBV4-3 | NA | TGCGCCCGCAGCCAAGCTCTATCCTACGAGCAGTACTTC | CARSQALSYEQYF
TRBJ2-7 | NA | TRBV20-1 | few | TGCAGTGCTAGAGTCGCCAGGGAACCTTCATCCTACGAGCAGTACTTC | CSARVAREPSSYEQYF
TRBJ1-6 | TRBD1 | TRBV27 | few | TGTGCCAGCAGTTTCGGACAGGGTACTTCACCCCTCCACTTT | CASSFGQGTSPLHF
TRBJ2-2 | TRBD2 | TRBV27 | NA | TGTGCCAGCGCACCGGGACTAGCGATAGCCGGGAAGCTGTTTTTT | CASAPGLAIAGKLFF
TRBJ2-1 | NA | TRBV9 | few | TGTGCCAGCAGCGTACCTAACGATGAGCAGTTCTTC | CASSVPNDEQFF
TRBJ1-2 | NA | TRBV29-1 | NA | TGCCGCGTGTTCCTCCCGGGCCCCCCTAACTATGGCTACCCCTTC | CRVFLPGPPNYGYPF
TRBJ1-1 | TRBD1 | TRBV7-9 | NA | TGTGCCAGCAGCTATCCCGGACAGGGGGTGAACACTGAAGCTTTCTTT | CASSYPGQGVNTEAFF